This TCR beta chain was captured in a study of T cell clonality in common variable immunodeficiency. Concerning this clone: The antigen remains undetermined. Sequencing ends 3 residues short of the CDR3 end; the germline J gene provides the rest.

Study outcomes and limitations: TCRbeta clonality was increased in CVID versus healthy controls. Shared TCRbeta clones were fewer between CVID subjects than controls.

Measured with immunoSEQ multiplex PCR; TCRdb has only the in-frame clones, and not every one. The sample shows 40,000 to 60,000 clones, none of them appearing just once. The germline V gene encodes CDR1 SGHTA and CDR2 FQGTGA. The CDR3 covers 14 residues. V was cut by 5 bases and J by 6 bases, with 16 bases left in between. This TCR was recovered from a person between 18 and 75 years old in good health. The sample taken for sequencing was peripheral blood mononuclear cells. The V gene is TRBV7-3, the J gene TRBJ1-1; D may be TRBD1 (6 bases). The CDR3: CASSTGQPGAEAFF. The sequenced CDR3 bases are TGTGCCAGCAGCACCGGACAACCAGGGGCTGAA.